What follows are 22 T cell receptor beta chains derived from one specimen sequenced in a study of blood T cell repertoires in COVID-19. Sequencing was performed with immunoSEQ multiplex PCR; in TCRdb, only in-frame clones are kept and a portion is missing. Of about 200,000 clones listed, 82% are singletons. Material: PBMCs or T cells enriched from blood (not recorded which). Receptors were obtained from a man between 40 and 49 years old who had recovered from COVID-19.

This rearrangement joins TRBV28 to TRBJ1-5; D gene unclear. Trimming pared 7 bases from V and 0 bases from J, leaving 13 bases between. The CDR3 loop spans 15 amino acids. In germline, CDR1 is MDHEN, CDR2 SYDVKM. The CDR3, as DNA: TGTGCCAGCACCCTAGAGGGATATAGCAATCAGCCCCAGCATTTT. Its translation: CASTLEGYSNQPQHF.

The V call is TRBV7-3, the J call TRBJ2-3, with 7 positions matching TRBD2. CDR3 length: 16 residues. CDR1 and CDR2 from the germline V gene are SGHTA and FQGTGA. The V gene end was trimmed by 1 base and the J gene end by 2 bases; junction bases not matched to a gene: 6. In nucleotides, the CDR3 is TGTGCCAGCAGCTTAAGGGCGACTAGCCTCACAGATACGCAGTATTTT. Its protein is CASSLRATSLTDTQYF. Looking up the rest from reference TRBV7-3 and TRBJ2-3 gives the full variable domain: GAGVSQTPSNKVTEKGKYVELRCDPISGHTALYWYRQSLGQGPEFLIYFQGTGAADDSGLPNDRFFAVRPEGSVSTLKIQRTERGDSAVYLCASSLRATSLTDTQYFGPGTRLTVL.

The chain couples TRBV28 to TRBJ1-4; D is uncertain. Trimming removed 7 bases at V and 3 bases at J, with 9 bases between. Per the germline V gene, CDR1 is MDHEN and CDR2 is SYDVKM. CDR3 length: 13 residues. CDR3 in amino acids: CASNPGANEKLFF. The CDR3 DNA reads as TGTGCCAGCAACCCCGGGGCTAATGAAAAACTGTTTTTT.

The chain is built from TRBV24-1 and TRBJ1-4; TRBD1 might be the D (5 bases). Germline V CDR1 and CDR2: KGHDR, SFDVKD. Trimming pared 10 bases from V and 3 bases from J, leaving 17 bases between. The CDR3 length is 15 residues. This CDR3 is CATSPSQTANEKLFF. The DNA for the CDR3 is TGTGCCACGAGTCCTTCGCAGACAGCTAATGAAAAACTGTTTTTT.

This rearrangement joins TRBV13 to TRBJ1-4, with D hard to call. The CDR3 consists of 15 residues. Trimming pared 5 bases from V and 7 bases from J, leaving 17 bases between. Germline-derived CDR1 and CDR2 are PRHDT and FYEKMQ (reference sequence). This CDR3 is CASSPSGLLGEKLFF. The CDR3 DNA is TGTGCCAGCAGCCCTTCGGGGTTATTGGGTGAAAAACTGTTTTTT.

The chain links TRBV7-8 to TRBJ2-1; 10 bases match TRBD1. Germline assignment: CDR1 SGHVS and CDR2 FQNEAQ. V was pared by 7 bases and J by 5 bases, with 23 bases of the junction left unmatched. This CDR3 has 20 amino acids. CDR3 DNA: TGTGCCAGCACCCGATCGTCCGGGACAGGGGCCGTGATACGGGACAATGAGCAGTTCTTC. Amino acids: CASTRSSGTGAVIRDNEQFF. The variable domain in full, with the rest retrieved from reference TRBV7-8 and TRBJ2-1, is GAGVSQSPRYKVAKRGQDVALRCDPISGHVSLFWYQQALGQGPEFLTYFQNEAQLDKSGLPSDRFFAERPEGSVSTLKIQRTQQEDSAVYLCASTRSSGTGAVIRDNEQFFGPGTRLTVL.

This chain joins TRBV30 and TRBJ2-5, with 8 bases that match TRBD2. Germline V CDR1 and CDR2: GTSNPN, SVGIG (reference sequence). J lost 6 bases, V lost 2 bases, and 5 bases had no gene match. The CDR3 is made up of 13 amino acids. The CDR3 DNA reads as TGTGCCTGGAGTAGCGGGAGCAGCAAGACCCAGTACTTC. Protein: CAWSSGSSKTQYF.

The chain links TRBV28 to TRBJ2-5, with D maybe TRBD2 (5 bases). The V end lost 6 bases, the J end lost 2 bases, and 13 bases lay between the germline ends. The CDR3 spans 14 residues. CDR1 MDHEN and CDR2 SYDVKM come from the germline V gene. CDR3 residues: CASRSLDSQETQYF. Written as DNA, the CDR3 is TGTGCCAGCAGGAGCTTGGACTCACAAGAGACCCAGTACTTC.

V is TRBV5-4 and J is TRBJ2-5; a possible D gene is TRBD1 (6 bases). V shed 4 bases and J shed 4 bases, with 23 bases lying between them. CDR1 is SGHNT and CDR2 is YYREEE in the germline V gene (reference sequence). This CDR3 contains 17 residues. The DNA for the CDR3 is TGTGCCAGCAGCCCTTCCTCTCGACAGGCAAACAGAGAGACCCAGTACTTC. The encoded protein is CASSPSSRQANRETQYF.

A word on this clone: One end of the junction does not line up with germline, which may come from a read error. V is TRBV29-1 and J is TRBJ1-2; unclear D gene. The CDR3 is 11 residues long. Germline V gene lookup returns CDR1 SQVTM and CDR2 ANQGSEA. The CDR3 bases are TGCAGCGCTGAATCAGACTATGGCTACACCTTC. Its translation is CSAESDYGYTF.

In its sample, this clone was seen a few times. The chain is built from TRBV7-2 and TRBJ2-1; the D is unclear. This CDR3 has 13 amino acids. CDR1 SGHTA and CDR2 FQGNSA come from the germline V gene. The V end was cut by 1 base, the J end by 6 bases, with 7 bases between. CDR3 DNA sequence: TGTGCCAGCAGCTTAGGGGCGTCCAATGAGCAGTTCTTC. Protein product: CASSLGASNEQFF.

V is TRBV6-5 and J is TRBJ1-6; 8 bases agree with TRBD1. The germline V gene has CDR1 MNHEY and CDR2 SVGAGI. Trimming cost V 6 bases and J 11 bases; bases outside gene matches: 6. This CDR3 has 13 amino acids. This chain's CDR3 is CASSTGQGAPLHF. The CDR3 DNA is TGTGCCAGCAGCACCGGACAGGGTGCACCCCTCCACTTT.

This clone was observed a single time. V is TRBV6-5 and J is TRBJ2-3, with TRBD2 matching 7 bases. Per the germline V gene, CDR1 is MNHEY and CDR2 is SVGAGI. The CDR3 has 12 residues. Trimming cost V 0 bases and J 9 bases; bases outside gene matches: 0. CDR3 in amino acids: CASSYSRGTQYF. Written as DNA, the CDR3 is TGTGCCAGCAGTTACTCGCGGGGGACGCAGTATTTT.

V gene TRBV29-1 combines with J gene TRBJ2-3; weak D call: TRBD1 (6 bases). The CDR3 consists of 15 residues. Germline loops: CDR1 SQVTM, CDR2 ANQGSEA. The germline V and J ends were trimmed by 6 bases and 0 bases, with 16 bases remaining between them. In DNA form, the CDR3 reads TGCAGCGTCCTAGGACAGATAGAAAGCACAGATACGCAGTATTTT. Its translation: CSVLGQIESTDTQYF.

This clone was detected once. The chain is built from TRBV7-9 and TRBJ2-1, with D uncertain. V was shortened by 6 bases and J by 7 bases, with 16 bases between the two germline ends. Per the germline V gene, CDR1 is SEHNR and CDR2 is FQNEAQ (reference sequence). The CDR3 length is 14 residues. The CDR3 sequence is CASSRVSRWNEQFF. The DNA for the CDR3 is TGTGCCAGCAGTCGGGTCAGCAGATGGAATGAGCAGTTCTTC.

The CDR3 spells CASSYGFQGTPDTQYF. The CDR3 DNA reads TGTGCCAGCAGTTACGGGTTCCAGGGTACCCCAGATACGCAGTATTTT. V gene TRBV6-5 combines with J gene TRBJ2-3; the D gene is possibly TRBD1 (5 bases). Trimming pared 2 bases from V and 4 bases from J, leaving 16 bases between. Germline CDR1 reads MNHEY; CDR2 reads SVGAGI. The CDR3 spans 16 residues.

The chain uses TRBV30 and TRBJ2-3; 10 positions match TRBD2. CDR1 is GTSNPN and CDR2 is SVGIG in the germline V gene (reference sequence). Losses at the gene ends were 4 bases for V and 2 bases for J; bases not matched to a gene: 9. The CDR3 loop spans 16 amino acids. DNA of the CDR3: TGTGCCTGGAACCTTGGAGCGGGAGGGCTCACAGATACGCAGTATTTT. It encodes CAWNLGAGGLTDTQYF.

In its sample, this clone was seen a few times. V gene TRBV18 combines with J gene TRBJ1-6, with D perhaps TRBD1 (5 bases). The germline gives CDR1 KGHSH, CDR2 LQKENI. This CDR3 region has 16 residues. Trimming shortened V by 3 bases and J by 5 bases, and 14 bases separated the two germline ends. The CDR3 reads CASSPIGATNNSPLHF. The CDR3 DNA reads as TGTGCCAGCTCACCGATTGGGGCTACGAATAATTCACCCCTCCACTTT.

The count of this clone is one. V gene TRBV6-2 or TRBV6-3 combines with J gene TRBJ1-2; D perhaps matches TRBD1 (5 bases). Germline V lookup: CDR1 MNHEY, CDR2 SVGEGT. Trimming took 2 bases from V and 2 from J, leaving 15 bases between them. The CDR3 is 16 residues long. The CDR3 reads CASSYNFFGANYGYTF. CDR3 bases: TGTGCCAGCAGTTACAATTTTTTTGGGGCCAACTATGGCTACACCTTC.

The count of this clone is one. The CDR3 region has the DNA TGTGCCAGCAGCTTGGGAAGCGGTGCTAACTATGGCTACACCTTC. Translated, it gives CASSLGSGANYGYTF. V usage is TRBV5-4 and J usage is TRBJ1-2, with D unresolved. Germline assignment: CDR1 SGHNT and CDR2 YYREEE (reference sequence). The CDR3 is 15 residues long. Trimming left V 0 bases short and J 0 bases short, with 9 bases between.

This clone occurred a few times. The chain has TRBV7-2 and TRBJ2-6; no clear D gene. V was clipped by 5 bases and J by 4 bases, with 12 bases between them. The CDR3 has 15 residues. Germline V gene sequence: CDR1 SGHTA, CDR2 FQGNSA. CDR3 protein: CASSAPSSGANVLTF. The CDR3, as DNA: TGTGCCAGCAGCGCGCCTAGTTCAGGGGCCAACGTCCTGACTTTC.

This clone was detected a few times. The chain links TRBV11-1 to TRBJ2-7; weak D call: TRBD2 (6 bases). The germline V and J ends were trimmed by 5 bases and 2 bases, with 13 bases remaining between them. The CDR3 spans 14 residues. Germline V gives CDR1 SGHAT, CDR2 FQDESV (reference sequence). The CDR3, as DNA: TGTGCCAGCAGCCCCACGGGCGGGACCTACGAGCAGTACTTC. It yields the protein CASSPTGGTYEQYF.